These 18 T cell receptor beta chains were sequenced from one sample in a study of cytomegalovirus exposure and HLA in healthy donors. Amplification used 60 Vbeta primers and 13 Jbeta primers. The repertoire was sequenced with immunoSEQ multiplex PCR; TCRdb's copy has only in-frame clones and lacks some. The data hold about 130,000 clones, with 65% to 70% observed a single time. Sequenced input: PBMCs. The receptors come from a human donor in good health.

This clone occurred a few times. Written as DNA, the CDR3 is TGTGCCAGCAGCATCTACGACAGGGATGAAGCTTTCTTT. Translation: CASSIYDRDEAFF. J is TRBJ1-1 and V is TRBV9; 7 bases align to TRBD1. The CDR3 contains 13 residues. V shed 4 bases, J shed 7 bases, and the junction held 7 bases outside the gene matches. From germline, CDR1 is SGDLS and CDR2 YYNGEE.

The rearrangement joins TRBV6-4 to TRBJ2-7, with TRBD1 matching 12 bases. This CDR3 is built from 14 residues. The trim removed 3 bases at V and 6 bases at J, leaving 3 bases unmatched. Per the germline V gene, CDR1 is MRHNA and CDR2 is SNTAGT. CDR3 DNA sequence: TGTGCCAGCAGTGAGGGACAGGGGGCTGGCGAGCAGTACTTC. Its translation is CASSEGQGAGEQYF.

In this sample, this clone turned up a few times. The chain joins TRBV5-1 to TRBJ2-1; a weak D match, TRBD2 (6 bases). Germline CDR1 and CDR2: SGHRS and YFSETQ. The V end was cut by 0 bases, the J end by 0 bases, with 10 bases between. The CDR3 totals 16 residues. CDR3 in DNA: TGCGCCAGCAGCTTGGGGCAGGGACTCTCCTACAATGAGCAGTTCTTC. It is translated as CASSLGQGLSYNEQFF.

This clone is a singleton in its sample. The chain is built from TRBV27 and TRBJ2-1, with D possibly TRBD1 on 6 matching bases. V dropped 3 bases and J dropped 4 bases, with 10 bases sitting between them. Germline CDR1 is MNHEY and CDR2 is SMNVEV (reference sequence). There are 14 residues in the CDR3. The CDR3 loop reads CASSFPGQYNEQFF. The DNA of the CDR3 is TGTGCCAGCAGTTTTCCCGGACAGTACAATGAGCAGTTCTTC.

CDR3 sequence: CASSLQADTEAFF. The DNA for the CDR3 is TGTGCCAGCAGCTTACAGGCGGACACTGAAGCTTTCTTT. The rearrangement links TRBV5-5 to TRBJ1-1; tentative D call: TRBD1 (5 bases). CDR3 length: 13 residues. The V and J ends lost 2 bases and 3 bases respectively, with 8 bases between them. Germline CDR1 and CDR2: SGHKS and YYEKEE (reference sequence).

The V gene is TRBV5-1, the J gene TRBJ2-7, with 9 bases matching TRBD2. Germline V CDR1 and CDR2: SGHRS, YFSETQ. V trimming: 3 bases; J trimming: 4 bases; junction bases outside the gene matches: 11. The CDR3 consists of 16 residues. The CDR3 here is CASSSGGSGSGYEQYF. CDR3 nucleotide sequence: TGCGCCAGCAGCTCGGGGGGTAGCGGGAGCGGTTACGAGCAGTACTTC.

The gene calls are TRBV9 and TRBJ2-7; 10 bases agree with TRBD1. The CDR3 has 16 residues. V shed 3 bases and J 4 bases; nucleotides not matched to a gene: 10. Germline CDR1 SGDLS, CDR2 YYNGEE. The CDR3 loop is CASSAARGTGVYEQYF. In nucleotides, the CDR3 is TGTGCCAGCAGCGCCGCACGAGGGACAGGGGTTTACGAGCAGTACTTC.

This clone has just a few counts. The chain links TRBV2 to TRBJ1-6, with D uncertain. The CDR3 loop spans 13 amino acids. The germline gives CDR1 SNHLY, CDR2 FYNNEI. Trimming pared 4 bases from V and 5 bases from J, leaving 6 bases between. In DNA, the CDR3 is TGTGCCAGCAGTGGGCAGAATAATTCACCCCTCCACTTT. This translates into CASSGQNNSPLHF.

This clone has a handful of counts. This rearrangement joins TRBV28 to TRBJ1-2; no clear D gene. Trimming took off 5 bases at V and 4 bases at J, with 11 bases between the two ends. The CDR3 is made up of 13 amino acids. Germline V CDR1 and CDR2: MDHEN, SYDVKM. The CDR3 DNA sequence: TGTGCCAGCAGTCTACCCGACACCTATGGCTACACCTTC. This encodes CASSLPDTYGYTF.

The chain uses TRBV11-3 and TRBJ2-7; D gene ambiguous. Trimming left V 5 bases short and J 2 bases short, with 13 bases between. CDR3 length equals 14 residues. Germline V lookup: CDR1 SGHNT, CDR2 YENEEA. The CDR3 coding sequence is TGTGCCAGCAGCCCGGGTATGGAGACCTACGAGCAGTACTTC. Its translation: CASSPGMETYEQYF.

The chain carries TRBV6-5 and TRBJ2-3; 8 bases align to TRBD1. The CDR3 runs 14 residues. The germline V gene encodes CDR1 MNHEY and CDR2 SVGAGI. Losses at the gene ends were 8 bases for V and 5 bases for J; bases not matched to a gene: 9. DNA for the CDR3: TGTGCCAGCTCTCAGGGGGCATTGCAAGATACGCAGTATTTT. It translates to CASSQGALQDTQYF.

The chain employs TRBV7-2 and TRBJ1-3, with 7 bases fitting TRBD1. The ends lost 4 bases at V and 0 bases at J; junction bases unmatched: 6. The germline CDR1 and CDR2 sequences are SGHTA and FQGNSA. The length of the CDR3 is 16 residues. The chain's CDR3 is CASSSRGDTSGNTIYF. The CDR3 DNA reads as TGTGCCAGCAGCTCCAGGGGGGACACCTCTGGAAACACCATATATTTT.

This chain links TRBV28 with TRBJ2-7; 11 nucleotides align to TRBD1. The CDR3 sequence is 15 residues long. V was pared by 2 bases and J by 2 bases, with 2 bases of the junction left unmatched. Looked up from germline, CDR1 is MDHEN and CDR2 is SYDVKM. The CDR3 loop is CASSLAGQGAYEQYF. The DNA for the CDR3 is TGTGCCAGCAGTTTAGCGGGACAGGGGGCCTACGAGCAGTACTTC.

The chain links TRBV18 to TRBJ2-2; the match to TRBD1 covers 10 bases. The germline gives CDR1 KGHSH, CDR2 LQKENI. The CDR3 length is 17 residues. V gave up 2 bases and J gave up 6 bases; unmatched junction bases: 9. The CDR3 coding sequence is TGTGCCAGCTCACCATCCTCCGGGACAGGGGCGGCCGGGGAGCTGTTTTTT. This sequence encodes CASSPSSGTGAAGELFF. Full variable domain (outside the CDR3, taken from reference TRBV18 and TRBJ2-2): NAGVMQNPRHLVRRRGQEARLRCSPMKGHSHVYWYRQLPEEGLKFMVYLQKENIIDESGMPKERFSAEFPKEGPSILRIQQVVRGDSAAYFCASSPSSGTGAAGELFFGEGSRLTVL.

A few counts support this clone. The chain carries TRBV4-1 and TRBJ2-4; 9 bases line up with TRBD1. The CDR3 is 17 amino acids. Germline CDR1 is MGHRA and CDR2 is YSYEKL. After removal of 2 bases from V and 8 bases from J, the junction contained 13 bases not matched to a gene. In nucleotides, the CDR3 is TGCGCCAGCAGCCAAAGCGAACAAACAGGGGGCAGGGACATTCAGTACTTC. It encodes CASSQSEQTGGRDIQYF.

This chain links TRBV7-9 with TRBJ1-5, with 8 nucleotides matching TRBD1. The CDR3 loop spans 14 amino acids. Germline CDR1 is SEHNR and CDR2 is FQNEAQ (reference sequence). The V segment lost 5 bases and the J segment 4 bases; nucleotides outside the gene matches: 4. CDR3 sequence reads: CASSSDRGNQPQHF. CDR3 nucleotides: TGTGCCAGCAGCAGCGACAGGGGTAATCAGCCCCAGCATTTT.

CDR3 amino acids: CASSSAGGHTEAFF. For the CDR3, the DNA is TGCGCCAGCAGCTCGGCGGGGGGGCACACTGAAGCTTTCTTT. The chain recombines TRBV5-1 with TRBJ1-1; TRBD1 is a possible D gene (6 bases). V was shortened by 3 bases and J by 3 bases, with 12 bases between the two germline ends. The CDR3 consists of 14 residues. Germline CDR1 reads SGHRS; CDR2 reads YFSETQ.

The chain joins TRBV7-8 to TRBJ2-7; 8 bases are shared with TRBD2. Germline lookup yields CDR1 SGHVS and CDR2 FQNEAQ. V lost 5 bases and J lost 0; bases outside the gene matches: 15. The CDR3 totals 18 residues. CDR3: CASSPTGGRRRSSYEQYF. In DNA, the CDR3 is TGTGCCAGCAGCCCCACGGGCGGGAGGAGAAGAAGCTCCTACGAGCAGTACTTC.